The source of this TCR beta chain is a study of shared clonotypes between healthy human individuals. In replicate PCRs of unsorted PBMC, 250 to 300 ng DNA, around 33,000 T cell genomes, was used. Repertoires were generated with immunoSEQ multiplex PCR, while TCRdb's copy carries only in-frame clones and drops some. The sample contains about half a million clones, approximately 78% of which appear only once. Looked up from germline, CDR1 is SGHTA and CDR2 is FQGNSA. Trimming shortened V by 1 base and J by 9 bases, and 13 bases separated the two germline ends. The CDR3 length is 14 residues. The sequence came from a woman in her forties in good health. Some clones in this sample may be carry-over from other donors' samples. The V call is TRBV7-2, the J call TRBJ2-4; D gene uncertain. The sequenced material came from PBMCs. The CDR3 region is CASSLVSADGIQYF. DNA of the CDR3: TGTGCCAGCAGCTTAGTTTCTGCGGATGGCATTCAGTACTTC.